This T cell receptor (beta chain) was recorded in a study of cytomegalovirus exposure and HLA in healthy donors listed by TCRdb under 2017. About the full investigation: An earlier analysis of approximately 550 of the donors reported about 250 Gb of sequence data and roughly 110 million unique TCR beta sequences from around 200 million T cells. About 330 gigabases of sequencing data and around 88 million unique TCR sequences made up an early release that covered approximately 700 HLA-typed donors. The genetic ancestry cluster associated with self-reported Caucasian donors included 81% of the 398 genotyped donors. Among 398 genotyped donors of the cohort, an average of approximately 240,000 unique TCR beta nucleotide sequences was sequenced per donor, of which 15% to 20% were non-productive. Class I and class II HLA loci were covered by the typing at four-digit resolution. High-throughput TCR immunosequencing, statistical association of individual TCRs with disease status, and machine learning were combined to predict cytomegalovirus infection status. Because of strong linkage in the cohort, roughly five DR-DQ haplotypes were treated as single units for association and clustering. In the later analysis, no new phenotypic data were used to find candidate immune exposures; instead, reliance was placed on TCR beta sequences and their occurrence across donors. To study patterns of TCR occurrence, a later analysis re-analyzed previously published TCR beta repertoires from 650 to 750 donors and added high-resolution HLA genotyping. Along with the approximately 700-subject first cohort, a separate validation cohort of over a hundred different subjects was used. The study was designed to test whether signatures of past pathogen exposure could be identified by cataloging public T cell receptors. In a later genetic analysis, genome-wide SNP genotypes for about three fifths of the 666 donors were used, and that subset was treated as a discovery cohort. Using immunosequencing, the study profiled T cell repertoires from 500 to 800 subjects and related those repertoires to cytomegalovirus serostatus. Every discovery cohort repertoire had been produced on one sequencing platform. Donor age, sex, ethnicity and CMV serostatus were compiled alongside the repertoire data. The number of typed donors differed by locus: roughly 620-630 for A, B, C, DRB1 and DQB1; 522 for DQA1; fewer than 610 for DPA1; and around 490 for DPB1. To decide whether each TCR beta V gene segment behaved as functional or pseudogenic, an earlier analysis of some 580 of the donors relied on high-throughput TCR beta sequencing. What the study reported, not specific to this receptor: Because HLA typing was unavailable for some donors at each locus, only the typed subset was used in association tests. According to a later genetic analysis, donors in an Asian-associated ancestry cluster had fewer N-insertions in productive TCRs than the roughly 670-donor mean. Correlated functional status among segregating V segments might reflect linkage disequilibrium, but an unknown experimental factor could not be ruled out. Sequencing depth was assumed to be roughly uniform across donors in the presence/absence analyses, though that assumption may not hold. In a later analysis, most CMV-associated TCR beta chains were found to appear HLA-restricted, with HLA associations seemingly driven largely by CMV exposure. The study gave a list of some 150 TCR beta chains associated with cytomegalovirus. Strong co-occurrence of HLA alleles, especially DR and DQ, made assigning TCR associations to individual alleles difficult. In vitro tests confirmed that three of the cytomegalovirus-associated TCR beta chains recognize cytomegalovirus antigens. In this cohort, only TCR beta chains were sequenced, and detectable features were limited by the absence of alpha or paired-chain data. A later analysis found that TCR association rates varied across HLA loci, with DRB1 alleles showing the most associated TCRs and HLA-C alleles the fewest. Immune exposure information for the cohort was limited to CMV serostatus. In a later analysis, HLA-associated TCR beta chains were found to be more clonally expanded and to have lower generation probabilities than equally common non-associated chains. Specific HLA alleles were associated with about 17,000 TCR beta sequences at a false discovery rate of 0.05 in a later analysis. Because counts were too low, approximately 18 rarely observed V segments, including chromosome 9 orphons, were excluded from the earlier analysis of some 540 of the donors. Across donors, most TCR sequences were observed very rarely, whereas some public TCRs were present in many individuals. The classifier was reported to diagnose cytomegalovirus status with high specificity and sensitivity in both the original cohort and the validation cohort. A further reported finding was that TCR beta sequences accurately predicted the HLA-A and HLA-B alleles for most subjects in the first cohort. V-gene and J-gene trimming of TCR beta chains was associated with a missense DCLRE1C variant in a later genetic analysis, and the association was replicated in an independent cohort. In an earlier analysis of some 550 of the donors, most TCR beta V segments were observed in productive rearrangements about 87% or about 30% of the time, broadly matching IMGT annotations. According to a later analysis, parvovirus B19, influenza, CMV and Epstein-Barr virus appeared linked to several top co-occurrence clusters. According to the authors, the approach could potentially be generalized to other disease states and immunological phenotypes. The sequencing pipeline was judged likely to have produced a cluster of highly shared sequence variants as a technical artifact. The 87-base-pair reads could not distinguish some IMGT-functional V segments, including TRBV6-2 and TRBV6-3, so those segments were excluded.

The cohort consisted of 600 to 700 healthy bone marrow donors. Cohort members were all nominally healthy when sampled, although unrecorded immune exposures were likely present. The donor tested CMV seropositive and was one of the 289 seropositive cohort members. A peripheral blood sample was collected from each donor, and TCR beta sequencing was performed on peripheral blood mononuclear cells. The Qiagen DNeasy Blood Extraction Kit was used to extract genomic DNA from the blood cell samples. This clone was found a few times. Its specific antigen is unknown. No qualities accompany the bases; no much larger clone lies one base away. For CDR1 and CDR2, the germline V gene (reference sequence) lists LNHNV and YYDKDF. Taken from cysteine to phenylalanine, the CDR3 has 16 residues. The CDR3 DNA has 48 bases and is translated from base 1. Germline trimming: 1 base from V, 5 bases from J; junction bases outside gene matches: 6.

The method was the immunoSEQ multiplex PCR assay. A mixture of 60 forward primers for TCR Vbeta segments and 13 reverse primers for TCR Jbeta segments was used in the multiplex PCR. A multiplex PCR assay on genomic DNA amplified the CDR3 region of rearranged TCR beta genes. Amplified TCR beta libraries were sequenced as 87-base-pair reads on the Illumina HiSeq System. Per the original workflow: In a later analysis, roughly 80 million unique TCR beta chains were counted across the 500 to 850 repertoires, and approximately 11 million of these chains were shared by at least two donors. To remove PCR and sequencing errors, raw reads were error-corrected and collapsed into unique sequences using a nearest-neighbor algorithm that merged closely related sequences. CDR3 sequences were aligned to IMGT reference sequences to assign V, D and J gene segments. Each retained sequence needed at least a six-nucleotide match to both a V gene segment and a J gene segment. Rearrangements were classified as productive when the CDR3 lacked stop codons and remained in frame with V and J, and all other rearrangements were classified as non-productive. Following IMGT convention, CDR3 was defined as the stretch from the second conserved V-encoded cysteine up to the conserved J-encoded phenylalanine. Sequences without an unambiguous match to a single V gene segment were excluded from the earlier analysis of several hundred of the donors. An earlier analysis of about 600 of the donors called V segments functional above 56.7% productive rearrangements and segregating when the between-donor standard deviation exceeded 5%. A statistical classification framework was developed to diagnose cytomegalovirus status using the catalog of TCR beta chain sequences. In a later analysis, V and J genes were assigned by comparing TCR nucleotide sequences against IMGT/GENE-DB human TR gene sequences. The TCRdist pipeline was used in a later analysis to assign CDR3 sequences and most-parsimonious VDJ recombination scenarios. In a later analysis, each TCR beta chain was defined by its CDR3 amino acid sequence together with its V-gene family, and reads without a unique V-gene family were excluded. A later analysis removed 550 to 700 highly shared, low-generation-probability nucleotide sequences to deal with suspected cross-contamination and a sequencing artifact. For each public chain, a later analysis derived a clonal expansion index from normalized ranks of inferred template counts within each repertoire. In a later analysis, generation probabilities were computed with a VDJ recombination model fitted to out-of-frame rearrangements, and the resulting probabilities were checked against IGoR. In a later analysis, hypergeometric tests were used to score TCR-TCR, TCR-HLA and TCR-CMV co-occurrence, with a repertoire-size bias correction applied to TCR pairs. In a later analysis, false discovery rates were estimated by permuting HLA or CMV assignments 20 times. In a later analysis, co-occurring TCRs were grouped with DBSCAN, and TCRdist sequence similarity was added when clustering was performed within HLA-allele-positive subsets. For co-occurrence clustering, repertoires with fewer than 30,000 or more than 120,000 public chains were excluded, along with several repertoires with anomalous nucleotide sharing. TCRdb obtained this table from immuneACCESS and retained in-frame rearrangements with V and J assigned. These tables miss some clones; where compared with another copy, unresolved V genes account for less than half of the shortfall, and the remainder is unexplained. D and trimming come from the DNA, and the V and J calls and clone size come from that table. The sample data list about 130,000 clones, and roughly 9.6% of these were observed just once. About 6.7% of the sample comes from the top ten.

This sequence was found in a woman in her thirties or forties in good health and CMV-seropositive. The sequence links TRBV15 to TRBJ2-5, and TRBD1 matches 11 of the central bases. Sequenced: PBMCs. CDR3 region: CATSRAGQGARETQYF. In nucleotides, the sequence is TGTGCCACCAGCAGAGCCGGACAGGGGGCCAGGGAGACCCAGTACTTC. Here the CDR3 is joined to the reference TRBV15 and TRBJ2-5 genes, and the full variable domain is: DAMVIQNPRYQVTQFGKPVTLSCSQTLNHNVMYWYQQKSSQAPKLLFHYYDKDFNNEADTPDNFQSRRPNTSFCFLDIRSPGLGDTAMYLCATSRAGQGARETQYFGPGTRLLVL.